This TCR beta chain was found in a study of identical twins. The study's findings and limits: A lower insertion count was a feature of abundant cord blood beta clonotypes, with no such feature in memory repertoires. There was an excess of low generation probability in the out-of-frame alpha sequences that twins shared.

The V gene's germline CDR1 is DFQATT and CDR2 SNEGSKA (reference sequence). J gave up 1 base and V 5 bases, and 7 bases lay outside the gene matches. This CDR3 region has 14 residues. This clonotype has only a few counts. Its antigen is still unknown. TCRdb re-derived calls from the 5' RACE reads in MiXCR, one entry per CDR3 protein. The table includes around 570,000 distinct CDR3 sequences, roughly 9.9% detected once. This sample also appeared in a second study, on yellow fever vaccine responses in identical twins.

Sequenced material: PBMCs. This clonotype was obtained from a woman aged 18-29 years in good health. V is TRBV20-1 and J is TRBJ2-7; 8 positions match TRBD1. CDR3 sequence: CSAPYGQGSYEQYF. CDR3 sequence (DNA): TGCAGTGCTCCTTATGGACAGGGATCCTACGAGCAGTACTTC.